The T cell receptor beta chain described here comes from a study of OX40 agonist ivuxolimab in advanced cancers. Trimming left V 7 bases short and J 10 bases short, with 4 bases between. Per the germline V gene, CDR1 is LNHDA and CDR2 is SQIVND (reference sequence). CDR3 length equals 8 residues. Patients had blood sampled at baseline and again on cycle 4 day 1 and cycle 7 day 1. Regarding the study as a whole: People who partly responded at 0.1-3.0 mg/kg had some of the least clonal expansion seen. CD8+ T cells averaged more expanded clones than CD4+.

A remark on this clone: The target antigen is unknown.

The data were produced by immunoSEQ multiplex PCR, yet TCRdb's version contains in-frame clones alone and is incomplete. The table has around 65,000 clones, roughly nine tenths seen once. The J gene is TRBJ1-1, the V gene TRBV19; no clear D. The material sequenced was CD4+ or CD8+ T cells sorted from blood, taken in a trial of the OX40 agonist ivuxolimab. The origin of this receptor is an adult with an advanced solid tumor such as melanoma, head and neck, liver or kidney cancer. CDR3 nucleotide sequence: TGTGCCAGTAAGGGAGCTTTCTTT. It translates to CASKGAFF.